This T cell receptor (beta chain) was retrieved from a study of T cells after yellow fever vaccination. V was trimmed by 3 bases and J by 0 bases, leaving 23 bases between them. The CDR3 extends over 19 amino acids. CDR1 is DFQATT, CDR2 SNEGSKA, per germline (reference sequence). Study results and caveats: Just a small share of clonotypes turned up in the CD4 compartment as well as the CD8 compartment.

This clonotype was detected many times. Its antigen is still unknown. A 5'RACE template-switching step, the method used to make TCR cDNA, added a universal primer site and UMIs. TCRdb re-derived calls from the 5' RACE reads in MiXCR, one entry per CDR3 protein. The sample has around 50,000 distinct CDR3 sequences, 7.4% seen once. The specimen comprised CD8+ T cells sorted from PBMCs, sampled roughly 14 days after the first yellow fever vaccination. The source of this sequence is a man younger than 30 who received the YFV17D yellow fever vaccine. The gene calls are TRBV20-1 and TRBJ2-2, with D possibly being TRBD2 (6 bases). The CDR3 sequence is CSARRRVGGNLANTGELFF. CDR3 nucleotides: TGCAGTGCTAGGCGCAGGGTGGGGGGTAACCTCGCGAACACCGGGGAGCTGTTTTTT.